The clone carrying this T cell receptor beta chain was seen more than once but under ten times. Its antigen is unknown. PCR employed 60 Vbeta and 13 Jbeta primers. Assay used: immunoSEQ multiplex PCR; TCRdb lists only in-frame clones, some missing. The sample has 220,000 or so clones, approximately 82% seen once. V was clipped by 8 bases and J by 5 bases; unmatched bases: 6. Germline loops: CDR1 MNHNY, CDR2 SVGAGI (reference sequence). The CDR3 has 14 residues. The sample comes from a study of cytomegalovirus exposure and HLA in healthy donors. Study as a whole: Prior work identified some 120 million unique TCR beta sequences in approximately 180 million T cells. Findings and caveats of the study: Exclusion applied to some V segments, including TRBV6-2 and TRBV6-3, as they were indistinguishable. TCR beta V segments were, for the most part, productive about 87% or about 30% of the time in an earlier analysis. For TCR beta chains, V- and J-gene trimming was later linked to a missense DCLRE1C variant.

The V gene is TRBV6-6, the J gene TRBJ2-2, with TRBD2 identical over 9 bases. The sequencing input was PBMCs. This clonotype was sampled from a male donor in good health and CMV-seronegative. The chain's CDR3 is CASQGLAGTGELFF. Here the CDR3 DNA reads TGTGCCAGCCAGGGACTAGCAGGGACCGGGGAGCTGTTTTTT.